The clone carrying this TCR beta chain was seen at least ten times. Its antigen remains unknown. The record originates from a study of neurological immune-mediated disorders. Points from the study as a whole: No expanded-clone CDR3 amino acid sequence recurred across subjects, suggesting private TCR-beta repertoires.

CDR3 length: 17 residues. Germline CDR1 and CDR2: SGHDN and FVKESK. The junction had 9 bases not matched to a gene; V was cut back by 4 bases and J by 1 base. A single run covered 15-18 subjects with over 200 million TCR-beta sequences. TCRdb reanalysed the 5' RACE reads using MiXCR and keeps one entry per CDR3 protein. The repertoire has 20,000 to 25,000 distinct CDR3 sequences, roughly 15% of them found once; the top ten carry roughly 14%. This TCR was sampled from a female donor with HTLV-1-associated myelopathy (HAM/TSP). Sequencing was performed on PBMCs. The J gene is TRBJ2-1, the V gene TRBV14; TRBD2 matches at 8 bases. This chain's CDR3 is CASSPGIAGLSYNEQFF. The DNA for the CDR3 is TGTGCCAGCAGCCCTGGAATAGCGGGACTGTCCTACAATGAGCAGTTCTTC.